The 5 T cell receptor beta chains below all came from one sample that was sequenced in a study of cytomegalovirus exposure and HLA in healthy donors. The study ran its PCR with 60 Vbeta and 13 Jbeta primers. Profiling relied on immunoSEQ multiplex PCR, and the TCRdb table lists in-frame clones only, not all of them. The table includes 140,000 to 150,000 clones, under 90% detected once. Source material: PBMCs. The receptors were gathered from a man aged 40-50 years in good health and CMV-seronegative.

CDR3 sequence reads: CASSLTTGGGTGELFF. The DNA of the CDR3 is TGTGCCAGCAGCCTTACGACAGGGGGCGGCACCGGGGAGCTGTTTTTT. V is TRBV9 and J is TRBJ2-2, with 10 bases fitting TRBD1. Trimming at V came to 4 bases and at J to 4 bases, leaving 7 bases not matched to a gene. This CDR3 has 16 residues. Germline V gene sequence: CDR1 SGDLS, CDR2 YYNGEE.

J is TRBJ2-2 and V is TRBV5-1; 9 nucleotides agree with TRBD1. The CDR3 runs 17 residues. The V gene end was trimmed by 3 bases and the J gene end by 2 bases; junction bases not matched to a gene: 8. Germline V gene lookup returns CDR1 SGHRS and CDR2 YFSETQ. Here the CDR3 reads CASSSDRGVGNTGELFF. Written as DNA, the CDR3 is TGCGCCAGCAGCTCAGACAGGGGGGTAGGCAACACCGGGGAGCTGTTTTTT.

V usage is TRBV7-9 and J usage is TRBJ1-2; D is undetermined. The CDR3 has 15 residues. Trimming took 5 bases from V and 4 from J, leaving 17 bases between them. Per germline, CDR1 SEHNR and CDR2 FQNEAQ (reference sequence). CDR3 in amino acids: CASSPPAIGGYGYTF. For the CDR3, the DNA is TGTGCCAGCAGCCCCCCCGCTATCGGAGGCTATGGCTACACCTTC.

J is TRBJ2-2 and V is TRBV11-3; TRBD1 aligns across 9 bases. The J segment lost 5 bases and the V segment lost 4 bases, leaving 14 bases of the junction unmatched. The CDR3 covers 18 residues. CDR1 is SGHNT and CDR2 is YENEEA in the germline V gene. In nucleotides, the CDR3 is TGTGCCAGCAGCTGTAATCCGAAGACAGGGGGAAAAACCGGGGAGCTGTTTTTT. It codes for CASSCNPKTGGKTGELFF.

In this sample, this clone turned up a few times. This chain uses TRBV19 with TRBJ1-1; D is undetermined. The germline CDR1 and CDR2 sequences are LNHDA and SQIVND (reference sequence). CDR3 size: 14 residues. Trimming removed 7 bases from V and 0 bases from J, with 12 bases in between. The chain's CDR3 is CASKLNSMNTEAFF. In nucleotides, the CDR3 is TGTGCCAGTAAACTTAACAGTATGAACACTGAAGCTTTCTTT.